This T cell receptor (beta chain) was recovered during a study of glioma-infiltrating T cells. Amplification of TCR alpha and beta CDR3 regions from RNA used iRepertoire nested multiplex PCR. One-step reverse transcription and amplification started from about 100-400 ng of tissue mRNA or PBMC total RNA. TCRdb reprocessed the multiplex PCR reads with MiXCR, giving one entry per CDR3 protein. The sample carries about 200,000 distinct CDR3 sequences, 25% to 35% recorded once. Comment on this clonotype: As yet, its antigen is unknown.

Findings of the study overall: Above-expected tissue-blood divergence occurred in all gliomas, most in low-grade ones. Tissue and blood shared very few CDR3 sequences.

The sequencing input was glioma tissue, nonneoplastic brain tissue, or PBMCs (not recorded which). The source of this sequence is a human donor with low-grade glioma or glioblastoma, undergoing nonglioma brain surgery, or in good health (not recorded which).

CDR3 DNA sequence: TGTGCCAGCAGAAAACGGACTAGCGGGAGCGATTATCAGTTCTTC. Protein product: CASRKRTSGSDYQFF. The chain employs TRBV6-1 and TRBJ2-1; TRBD2 matches 13 bases. The CDR3 is 15 amino acids. J lost 13 bases, V lost 6 bases, and 12 bases had no gene match. Germline values: CDR1 MNHNS, CDR2 SASEGT.